This T cell receptor beta chain was identified in a study of blood T cell repertoires in COVID-19. CDR3 length equals 13 residues. V was trimmed by 4 bases and J by 7 bases, leaving 10 bases between them. Germline lookup yields CDR1 SNHLY and CDR2 FYNNEI. In the source study's methods: Estimated nucleated cell counts came from reference gene primer amplification. The protocol was immunoSEQ multiplex PCR, while the TCRdb copy is restricted to in-frame clones and leaves out a portion. D and trimming were read from the DNA, whereas the V and J calls and clone size are those reported in that table. The sample contains about 190,000 clones, under 80% of which appear only once.

The TCR sequence derives from a man aged 50 or older who had recovered from COVID-19. This chain uses TRBV2 with TRBJ1-4; D is uncertain. Sequences were obtained from peripheral blood. In DNA form, the CDR3 reads TGTGCCAGCAGTGTACGGGGTAGTGAAAAACTGTTTTTT. This sequence encodes CASSVRGSEKLFF. The entire variable domain, with the rest obtained from reference TRBV2 and TRBJ1-4, is as follows: EPEVTQTPSHQVTQMGQEVILRCVPISNHLYFYWYRQILGQKVEFLVSFYNNEISEKSEIFDDQFSVERPDGSNFTLKIRSTKLEDSAMYFCASSVRGSEKLFFGSGTQLSVL.